The 17 T cell receptor beta chains below were found in one sample sequenced in a study of cytomegalovirus exposure and HLA in healthy donors. Sequenced by immunoSEQ multiplex PCR; TCRdb stores in-frame clones only, minus some. Among 45,000 to 55,000 clones listed, approximately 85% were seen once. The specimen was PBMCs. Receptors were obtained from a woman in her twenties or thirties in good health and CMV-seronegative.

This chain joins TRBV18 and TRBJ2-3; TRBD1 agrees at 9 bases. Trimming at V came to 4 bases and at J to 3 bases, leaving 11 bases not matched to a gene. The CDR3 runs 17 residues. The germline CDR1 and CDR2 sequences are KGHSH and LQKENI. In nucleotides, the CDR3 is TGTGCCAGCTCACAAGGTGGGACAGGGATGTGGACAGATACGCAGTATTTT. The encoded protein is CASSQGGTGMWTDTQYF.

The V call is TRBV7-2, the J call TRBJ2-3; 7 nucleotides agree with TRBD2. CDR1 and CDR2 (germline): SGHTA, FQGNSA. The length of the CDR3 is 14 residues. J gave up 8 bases and V 2 bases, and 7 bases lay outside the gene matches. For the CDR3, the DNA is TGTGCCAGCAGCTTAACCGGGACTATCGGTACGCAGTATTTT. This encodes CASSLTGTIGTQYF.

The V gene is TRBV12-5, the J gene TRBJ1-2; 8 positions agree with TRBD1. The CDR3 contains 16 residues. V shed 1 base and J 1 base; nucleotides not matched to a gene: 5. Looked up from germline, CDR1 is LGHNT and CDR2 is FRNRAP. In nucleotides, the CDR3 is TGTGCTAGTGGTTTGGCCCAGACAGGGGATAACTATGGCTACACCTTC. It specifies CASGLAQTGDNYGYTF.

This sequence joins TRBV4-1 and TRBJ2-3; maybe TRBD2 (6 bases). The CDR3 length is 16 residues. Per germline, CDR1 MGHRA and CDR2 YSYEKL. The V end lost 4 bases, the J end lost 2 bases, and 16 bases lay between the germline ends. CDR3 bases: TGCGCCAGCAGCCTGCGGACTACCCATTTCACAGATACGCAGTATTTT. This encodes CASSLRTTHFTDTQYF.

The J gene is TRBJ2-7, the V gene TRBV15; TRBD2 matches at 8 bases. The ends lost 5 bases at V and 2 bases at J; junction bases unmatched: 2. Germline V CDR1 and CDR2: LNHNV, YYDKDF (reference sequence). This CDR3 is built from 13 residues. CDR3 nucleotides: TGTGCCACCAGCGGTAGCGGGACCTACGAGCAGTACTTC. This translates into CATSGSGTYEQYF.

The V gene is TRBV7-2, the J gene TRBJ2-5, with D possibly TRBD2 on 6 matching bases. Trimming removed 3 bases from V and 4 bases from J, with 18 bases in between. Germline CDR1 SGHTA, CDR2 FQGNSA. There are 16 residues in the CDR3. DNA for the CDR3: TGTGCCAGCAGCTTCCTTGGACTCCGGGGGACAGAGACCCAGTACTTC. Residues: CASSFLGLRGTETQYF. Filled out from reference TRBV7-2 and TRBJ2-5, the complete variable domain reads GAGVSQSPSNKVTEKGKDVELRCDPISGHTALYWYRQSLGQGLEFLIYFQGNSAPDKSGLPSDRFSAERTGGSVSTLTIQRTQQEDSAVYLCASSFLGLRGTETQYFGPGTRLLVL.

The chain employs TRBV5-1 and TRBJ1-2; TRBD1 aligns across 7 bases. The ends lost 4 bases at V and 4 bases at J; junction bases unmatched: 13. Germline V lookup: CDR1 SGHRS, CDR2 YFSETQ. CDR3 size: 16 residues. Written as DNA, the CDR3 is TGCGCCAGCAGCCGGACGACAGGGCAATACCTCTATGGCTACACCTTC. Translation: CASSRTTGQYLYGYTF.

A single count supports this clone. The rearrangement joins TRBV6-5 to TRBJ2-1, with 10 positions matching TRBD2. The germline CDR1 and CDR2 sequences are MNHEY and SVGAGI. The V segment lost 8 bases and the J segment 4 bases; nucleotides outside the gene matches: 8. CDR3 length: 15 residues. CDR3 bases: TGTGCCAGCGTAATGTCTAGCGGGGGTTACAATGAGCAGTTCTTC. Translated, it gives CASVMSSGGYNEQFF.

Only one count was recorded for this clone. The V and J genes are TRBV7-2 and TRBJ1-1, with no clear D. The germline V gene encodes CDR1 SGHTA and CDR2 FQGNSA. V dropped 5 bases and J dropped 2 bases, with 15 bases sitting between them. CDR3 length equals 15 residues. CDR3 bases: TGTGCCAGCAGCGCTCAGGTCTATAAAAACACTGAAGCTTTCTTT. Residues: CASSAQVYKNTEAFF.

This clone turned up a few times. This CDR3 is CASKTGTQPQHF. The CDR3 region has the DNA TGTGCCAGCAAGACAGGGACTCAGCCCCAGCATTTT. This chain uses TRBV6-5 with TRBJ1-5, with 7 bases aligning to TRBD1. The germline V gene encodes CDR1 MNHEY and CDR2 SVGAGI. J was trimmed by 6 bases and V by 7 bases; bases with no gene match: 3. The CDR3 has 12 residues.

This clone has just one count. This chain uses TRBV27 with TRBJ1-1; possible D gene TRBD1, 5 bases. V was shortened by 0 bases and J by 1 base, with 12 bases between the two germline ends. CDR3 length: 16 residues. CDR1 MNHEY and CDR2 SMNVEV come from the germline V gene (reference sequence). The CDR3, as DNA: TGTGCCAGCAGTTTATCCCCAGGGCTGAGGAACACTGAAGCTTTCTTT. It codes for CASSLSPGLRNTEAFF.

The rearrangement links TRBV5-1 to TRBJ2-2; D call uncertain. V was clipped by 0 bases and J by 0 bases, with 6 bases between them. Germline CDR1 is SGHRS and CDR2 is YFSETQ. This CDR3 is built from 15 residues. The CDR3 bases are TGCGCCAGCAGCTTGGGACAAACGAACACCGGGGAGCTGTTTTTT. It translates to CASSLGQTNTGELFF.

In DNA form, the CDR3 reads TGTGCCAGTAGTATAGACCGCAACCAGAGAGGAACTGAAGCTTTCTTT. It specifies CASSIDRNQRGTEAFF. The gene calls are TRBV19 and TRBJ1-1; no reliable D call. Trimming shortened V by 0 bases and J by 5 bases, and 16 bases separated the two germline ends. The CDR3 runs to 16 residues. The germline gives CDR1 LNHDA, CDR2 SQIVND (reference sequence).

The chain joins TRBV19 to TRBJ2-5; 8 bases line up with TRBD1. The CDR3 consists of 12 residues. V dropped 6 bases and J dropped 5; count of bases not matched to a gene: 2. Germline values: CDR1 LNHDA, CDR2 SQIVND (reference sequence). CDR3 sequence (DNA): TGTGCCAGTAGCGACAGGGGCGAGACCCAGTACTTC. As protein: CASSDRGETQYF.

The rearrangement joins TRBV6-5 to TRBJ2-2; 8 nucleotides match TRBD1. CDR3 length: 15 residues. After removal of 6 bases from V and 5 bases from J, the junction contained 8 bases not matched to a gene. Germline V gives CDR1 MNHEY, CDR2 SVGAGI. The CDR3 region has the DNA TGTGCCAGCAGACTAGACAGGGGAGCTACCGGGGAGCTGTTTTTT. Translating it yields CASRLDRGATGELFF.

This clone appeared once. The chain employs TRBV28 and TRBJ2-7; 8 nucleotides align to TRBD1. With 5 bases clipped from V and 5 bases from J, the junction kept 11 bases outside the gene matches. From germline, CDR1 is MDHEN and CDR2 SYDVKM. The CDR3 covers 15 residues. The chain's CDR3 is CASSPDRGVYDEQYF. The CDR3 DNA reads as TGTGCCAGCAGTCCAGACAGGGGAGTTTACGACGAGCAGTACTTC.

The chain links TRBV27 to TRBJ1-2; D may be TRBD1 (6 bases). The CDR3 length is 13 residues. Looked up from germline, CDR1 is MNHEY and CDR2 is SMNVEV (reference sequence). V gave up 3 bases and J gave up 8 bases, with 13 bases separating them. The CDR3 sequence is CASSFGGARGYTF. The CDR3 DNA sequence: TGTGCCAGCAGTTTCGGGGGGGCGAGGGGCTACACCTTC.